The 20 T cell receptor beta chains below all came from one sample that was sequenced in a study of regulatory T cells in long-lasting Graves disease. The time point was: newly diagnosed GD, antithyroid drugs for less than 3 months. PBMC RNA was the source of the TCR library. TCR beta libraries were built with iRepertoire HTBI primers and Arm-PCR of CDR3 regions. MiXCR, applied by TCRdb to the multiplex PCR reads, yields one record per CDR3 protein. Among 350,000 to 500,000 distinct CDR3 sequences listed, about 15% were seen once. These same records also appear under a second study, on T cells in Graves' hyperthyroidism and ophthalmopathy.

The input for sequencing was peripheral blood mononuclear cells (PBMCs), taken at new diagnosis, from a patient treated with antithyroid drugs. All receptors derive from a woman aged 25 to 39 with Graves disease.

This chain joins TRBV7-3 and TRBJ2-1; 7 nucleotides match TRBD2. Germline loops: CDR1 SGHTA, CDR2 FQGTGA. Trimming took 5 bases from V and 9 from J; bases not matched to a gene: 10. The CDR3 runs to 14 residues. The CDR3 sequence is CASSPVGGRGEQFF. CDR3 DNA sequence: TGTGCCAGCAGCCCAGTAGGAGGGAGGGGTGAGCAGTTCTTC.

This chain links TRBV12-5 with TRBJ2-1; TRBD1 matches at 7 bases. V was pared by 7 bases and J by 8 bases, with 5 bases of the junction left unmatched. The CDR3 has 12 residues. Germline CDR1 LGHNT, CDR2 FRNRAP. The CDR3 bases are TGTGCTAGTGCCGAGGGGGCCGATGAGCAGTTCTTC. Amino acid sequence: CASAEGADEQFF.

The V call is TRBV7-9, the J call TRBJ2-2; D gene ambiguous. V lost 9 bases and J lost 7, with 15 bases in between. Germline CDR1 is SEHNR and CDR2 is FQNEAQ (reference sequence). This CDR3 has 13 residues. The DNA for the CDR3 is TGTGCCAGAGACGACGGAACCAGCGGGGAGCTGTTTTTT. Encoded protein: CARDDGTSGELFF.

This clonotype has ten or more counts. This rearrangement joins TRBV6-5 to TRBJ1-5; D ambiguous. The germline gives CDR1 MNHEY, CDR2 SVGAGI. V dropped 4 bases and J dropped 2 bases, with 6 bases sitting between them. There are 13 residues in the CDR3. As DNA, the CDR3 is TGTGCCAGCAGTTGGGGTCGCAATCAGCCCCAGCATTTT. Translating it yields CASSWGRNQPQHF.

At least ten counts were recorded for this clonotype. The CDR3 is CASSPQGGSSYNEQFF. CDR3 DNA: TGTGCCAGCAGTCCCCAGGGCGGCAGCTCCTACAATGAGCAGTTCTTC. The V and J genes are TRBV28 and TRBJ2-1; D may be TRBD1 (5 bases). Germline CDR1 MDHEN, CDR2 SYDVKM. This CDR3 has 16 residues. Trimming took 5 bases from V and 0 from J, leaving 14 bases between them.

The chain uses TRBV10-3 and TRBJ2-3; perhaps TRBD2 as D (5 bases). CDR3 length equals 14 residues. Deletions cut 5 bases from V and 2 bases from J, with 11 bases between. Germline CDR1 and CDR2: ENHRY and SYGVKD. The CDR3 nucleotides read TGTGCCATCAGTTCGGGAAGACACACAGATACGCAGTATTTT. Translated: CAISSGRHTDTQYF.

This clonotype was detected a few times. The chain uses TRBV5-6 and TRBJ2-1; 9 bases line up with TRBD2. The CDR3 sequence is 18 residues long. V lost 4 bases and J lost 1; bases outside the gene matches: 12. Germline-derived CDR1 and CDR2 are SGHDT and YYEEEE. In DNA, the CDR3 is TGTGCCAGCAGCCTCCCCACCCCCCTAGCGGGGTCCTACAATGAGCAGTTCTTC. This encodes CASSLPTPLAGSYNEQFF.

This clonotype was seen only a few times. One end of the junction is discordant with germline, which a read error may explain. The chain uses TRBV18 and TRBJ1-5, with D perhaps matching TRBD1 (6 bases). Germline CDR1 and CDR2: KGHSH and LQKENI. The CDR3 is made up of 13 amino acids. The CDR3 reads CASSLDRNRPQHF. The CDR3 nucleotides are TGTGCCAGCTCCCTAGACAGGAATCGGCCCCAGCATTTT.

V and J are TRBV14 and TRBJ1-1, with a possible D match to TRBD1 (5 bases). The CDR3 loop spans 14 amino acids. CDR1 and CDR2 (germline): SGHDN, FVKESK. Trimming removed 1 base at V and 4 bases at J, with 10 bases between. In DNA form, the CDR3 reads TGTGCCAGCAGCCAAGTAAGGACATCCACTGAAGCTTTCTTT. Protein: CASSQVRTSTEAFF.

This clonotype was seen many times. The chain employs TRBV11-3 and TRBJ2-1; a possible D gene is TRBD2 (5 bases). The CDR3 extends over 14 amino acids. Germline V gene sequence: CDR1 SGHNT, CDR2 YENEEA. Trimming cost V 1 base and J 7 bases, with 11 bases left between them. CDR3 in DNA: TGTGCCAGCAGCTTAGGGTCTGGGGAGAATGAGCAGTTCTTC. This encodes CASSLGSGENEQFF.

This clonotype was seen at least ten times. CDR3 sequence reads: CAHGRVWGKNTGELFF. The CDR3 coding sequence is TGTGCCCACGGCAGGGTGTGGGGAAAAAACACCGGGGAGCTGTTTTTT. The V gene is TRBV7-8, the J gene TRBJ2-2; tentatively, D is TRBD1 (5 bases). The CDR3 is 16 residues long. CDR1 and CDR2 from the germline V gene are SGHVS and FQNEAQ. Trimming took 11 bases from V and 2 from J, leaving 21 bases between them.

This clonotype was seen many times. The CDR3 spells CASSYNGADYGYTF. The CDR3 coding sequence is TGTGCCAGCAGTTACAATGGTGCAGACTATGGCTACACCTTC. The V call is TRBV6-5, the J call TRBJ1-2; D is unresolved. The CDR3 sequence is 14 residues long. V was trimmed by 2 bases and J by 3 bases, leaving 10 bases between them. Germline V gives CDR1 MNHEY, CDR2 SVGAGI.

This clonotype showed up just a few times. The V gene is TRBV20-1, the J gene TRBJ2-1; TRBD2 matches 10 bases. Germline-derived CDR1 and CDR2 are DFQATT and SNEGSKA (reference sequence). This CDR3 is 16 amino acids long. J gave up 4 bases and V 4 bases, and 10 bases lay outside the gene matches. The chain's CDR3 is CSAKRLILAGYNEQFF. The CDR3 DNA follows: TGCAGTGCTAAACGCCTTATACTAGCGGGGTACAATGAGCAGTTCTTC.

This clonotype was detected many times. The CDR3 protein is CASGRGGSPEQYF. The CDR3 DNA reads TGTGCCAGCGGTCGGGGGGGTTCCCCCGAGCAGTACTTC. This rearrangement joins TRBV7-2 to TRBJ2-7, with TRBD2 identical over 8 bases. The CDR3 runs 13 residues. The germline CDR1 and CDR2 sequences are SGHTA and FQGNSA. V trimming: 8 bases; J trimming: 6 bases; junction bases outside the gene matches: 9.

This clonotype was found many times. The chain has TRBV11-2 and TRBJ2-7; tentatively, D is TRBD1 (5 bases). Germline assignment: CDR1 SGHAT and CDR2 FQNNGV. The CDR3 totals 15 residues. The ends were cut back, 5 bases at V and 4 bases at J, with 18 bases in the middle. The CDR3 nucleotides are TGTGCCAGCAGCCCCCTCACAGGTTTCCGTTACGAGCAGTACTTC. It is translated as CASSPLTGFRYEQYF.

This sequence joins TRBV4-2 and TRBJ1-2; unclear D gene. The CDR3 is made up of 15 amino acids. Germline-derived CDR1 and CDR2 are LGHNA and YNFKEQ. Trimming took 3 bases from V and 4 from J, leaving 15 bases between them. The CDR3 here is CASSQALDVSYGYTF. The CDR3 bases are TGTGCCAGCAGCCAGGCCCTGGACGTAAGCTATGGCTACACCTTC.

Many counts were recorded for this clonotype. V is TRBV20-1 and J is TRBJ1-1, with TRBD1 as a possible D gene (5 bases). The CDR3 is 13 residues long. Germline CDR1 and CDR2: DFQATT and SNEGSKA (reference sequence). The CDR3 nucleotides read TGCAGGCTCGGCGGGGCGATGAACACTGAAGCTTTCTTT. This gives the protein CRLGGAMNTEAFF.

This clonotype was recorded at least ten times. Here the CDR3 reads CASSPPEGLAGRGYEQYF. CDR3 in DNA: TGTGCCAGCTCACCACCGGAGGGACTAGCGGGGAGGGGGTACGAGCAGTACTTC. The rearrangement links TRBV18 to TRBJ2-7; 13 bases are a match to TRBD2. The V gene's germline CDR1 is KGHSH and CDR2 LQKENI. The junction had 9 bases not matched to a gene; V was cut back by 0 bases and J by 4 bases. This CDR3 comprises 18 residues.

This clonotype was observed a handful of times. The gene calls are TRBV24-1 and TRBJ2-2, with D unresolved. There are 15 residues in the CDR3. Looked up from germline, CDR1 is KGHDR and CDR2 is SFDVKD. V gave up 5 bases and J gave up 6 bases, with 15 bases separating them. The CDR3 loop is CATSVSKSGPGELFF. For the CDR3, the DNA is TGTGCCACCAGTGTCTCTAAGTCGGGTCCCGGGGAGCTGTTTTTT.

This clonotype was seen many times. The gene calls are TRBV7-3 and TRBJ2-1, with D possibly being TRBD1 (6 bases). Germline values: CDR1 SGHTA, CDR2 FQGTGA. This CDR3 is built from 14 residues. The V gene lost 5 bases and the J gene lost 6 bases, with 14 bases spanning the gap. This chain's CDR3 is CASSPGQQSNEQFF. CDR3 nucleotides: TGTGCCAGCAGCCCCGGACAGCAATCCAATGAGCAGTTCTTC.